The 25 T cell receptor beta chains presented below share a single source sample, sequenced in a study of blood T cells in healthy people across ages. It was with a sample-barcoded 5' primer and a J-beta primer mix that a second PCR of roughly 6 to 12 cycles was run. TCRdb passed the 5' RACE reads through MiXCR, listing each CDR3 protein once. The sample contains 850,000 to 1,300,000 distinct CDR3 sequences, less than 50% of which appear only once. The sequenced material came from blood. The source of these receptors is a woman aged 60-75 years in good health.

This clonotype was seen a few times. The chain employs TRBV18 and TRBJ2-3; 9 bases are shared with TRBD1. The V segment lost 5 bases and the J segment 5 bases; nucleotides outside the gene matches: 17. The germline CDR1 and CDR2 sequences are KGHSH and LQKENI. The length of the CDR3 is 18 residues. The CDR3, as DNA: TGTGCCAGCTCATCGTTACATATTCCGGGACAGGGTGGAGATACGCAGTATTTT. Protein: CASSSLHIPGQGGDTQYF.

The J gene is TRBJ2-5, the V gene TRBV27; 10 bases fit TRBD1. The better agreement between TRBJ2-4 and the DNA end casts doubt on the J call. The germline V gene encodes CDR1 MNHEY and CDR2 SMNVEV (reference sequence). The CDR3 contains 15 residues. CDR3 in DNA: TGTGCCAGCAGTTTATTGGGACAGGGGCTGTACATTCAGTACTTC. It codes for CASSLLGQGLYIQYF.

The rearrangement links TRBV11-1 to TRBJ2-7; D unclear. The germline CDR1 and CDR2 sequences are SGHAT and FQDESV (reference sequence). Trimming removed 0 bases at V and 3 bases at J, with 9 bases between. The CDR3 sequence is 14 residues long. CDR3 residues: CASSLALVRYEQYF. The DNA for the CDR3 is TGTGCCAGCAGCTTAGCCCTTGTACGCTACGAGCAGTACTTC. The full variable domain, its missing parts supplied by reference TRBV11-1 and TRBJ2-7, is EAEVAQSPRYKITEKSQAVAFWCDPISGHATLYWYRQILGQGPELLVQFQDESVVDDSQLPKDRFSAERLKGVDSTLKIQPAELGDSAMYLCASSLALVRYEQYFGPGTRLTVT.

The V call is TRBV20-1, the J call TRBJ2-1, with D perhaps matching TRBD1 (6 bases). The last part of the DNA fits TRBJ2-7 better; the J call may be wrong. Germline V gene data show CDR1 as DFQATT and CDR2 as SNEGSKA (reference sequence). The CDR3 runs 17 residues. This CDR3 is CSARDEDRVPPFNEQYF. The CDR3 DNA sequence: TGCAGTGCTAGAGACGAGGACAGAGTACCGCCTTTCAATGAGCAGTACTTC.

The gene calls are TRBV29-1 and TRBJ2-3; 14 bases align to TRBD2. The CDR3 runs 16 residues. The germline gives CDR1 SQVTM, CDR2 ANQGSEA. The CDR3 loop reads CSTLGGLAGAGDTQYF. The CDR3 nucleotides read TGCAGTACTTTAGGGGGACTAGCGGGAGCGGGAGATACGCAGTATTTT.

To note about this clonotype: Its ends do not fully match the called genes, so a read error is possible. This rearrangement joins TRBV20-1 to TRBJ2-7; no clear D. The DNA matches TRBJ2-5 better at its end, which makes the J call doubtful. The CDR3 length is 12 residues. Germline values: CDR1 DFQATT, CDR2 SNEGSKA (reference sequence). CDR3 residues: CSARDAIATQYF. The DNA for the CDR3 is TGCAGCGCTAGGGATGCTATCGCGACCCAGTACTTC.

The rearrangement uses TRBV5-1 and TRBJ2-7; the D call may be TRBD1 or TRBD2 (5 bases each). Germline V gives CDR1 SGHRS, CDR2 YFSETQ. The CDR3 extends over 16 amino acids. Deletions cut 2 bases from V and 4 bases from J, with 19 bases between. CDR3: CASSFLGAGRSYEQYF. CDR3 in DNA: TGCGCCAGCAGCTTCCTCGGGGCCGGTAGATCTTACGAGCAGTACTTC. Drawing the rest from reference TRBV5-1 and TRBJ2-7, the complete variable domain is KAGVTQTPRYLIKTRGQQVTLSCSPISGHRSVSWYQQTPGQGLQFLFEYFSETQRNKGNFPGRFSGRQFSNSRSEMNVSTLELGDSALYLCASSFLGAGRSYEQYFGPGTRLTVT.

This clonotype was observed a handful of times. CDR3 sequence reads: CASSLIGLAGGPYNEQFF. In DNA, the CDR3 is TGTGCCAGCAGCTTAATTGGACTAGCGGGAGGGCCCTACAATGAGCAGTTCTTC. This chain joins TRBV7-8 and TRBJ2-1, with 15 bases matching TRBD2. The CDR3 extends over 18 amino acids. V lost 2 bases to trimming and J lost 2 bases; unmatched junction nucleotides: 4. The germline V gene encodes CDR1 SGHVS and CDR2 FQNEAQ. Combining the CDR3 with reference TRBV7-8 and TRBJ2-1 gives the whole variable domain GAGVSQSPRYKVAKRGQDVALRCDPISGHVSLFWYQQALGQGPEFLTYFQNEAQLDKSGLPSDRFFAERPEGSVSTLKIQRTQQEDSAVYLCASSLIGLAGGPYNEQFFGPGTRLTVL.

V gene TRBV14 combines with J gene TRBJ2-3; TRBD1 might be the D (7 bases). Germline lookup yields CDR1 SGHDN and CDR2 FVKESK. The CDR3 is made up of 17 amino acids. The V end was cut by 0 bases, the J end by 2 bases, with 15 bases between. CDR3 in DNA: TGTGCCAGCAGCCAAGATCTTGGAGGGGGCATCACAGATACGCAGTATTTT. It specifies CASSQDLGGGITDTQYF.

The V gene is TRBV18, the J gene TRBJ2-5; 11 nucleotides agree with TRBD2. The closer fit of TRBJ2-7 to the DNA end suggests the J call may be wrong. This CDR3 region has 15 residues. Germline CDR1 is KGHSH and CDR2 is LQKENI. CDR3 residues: CASSPLLAGVHEQYF. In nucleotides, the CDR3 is TGTGCCAGCTCACCATTACTAGCGGGAGTCCACGAGCAGTACTTC.

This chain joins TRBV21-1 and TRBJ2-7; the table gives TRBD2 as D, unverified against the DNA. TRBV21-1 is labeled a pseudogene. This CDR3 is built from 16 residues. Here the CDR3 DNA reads TGTGCCAGCGAAAGGGCGTGGGAGGGAGCTTCCTACGAGCAGTACTTC. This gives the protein CASERAWEGASYEQYF.

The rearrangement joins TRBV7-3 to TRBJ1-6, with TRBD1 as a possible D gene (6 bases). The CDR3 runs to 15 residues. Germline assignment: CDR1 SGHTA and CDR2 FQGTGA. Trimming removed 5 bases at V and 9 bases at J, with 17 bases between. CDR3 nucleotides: TGTGCCAGCAGCACCGACGCAGGGGAGGGTTCACCCCTCCACTTT. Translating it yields CASSTDAGEGSPLHF.

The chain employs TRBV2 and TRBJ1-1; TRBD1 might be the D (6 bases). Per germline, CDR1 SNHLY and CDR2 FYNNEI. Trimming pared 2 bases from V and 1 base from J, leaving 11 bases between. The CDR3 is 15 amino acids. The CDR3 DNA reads TGTGCCAGCAGTGAAATCCCGGACAGGAACACTGAAGCTTTCTTT. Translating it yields CASSEIPDRNTEAFF. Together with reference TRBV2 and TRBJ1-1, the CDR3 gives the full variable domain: EPEVTQTPSHQVTQMGQEVILRCVPISNHLYFYWYRQILGQKVEFLVSFYNNEISEKSEIFDDQFSVERPDGSNFTLKIRSTKLEDSAMYFCASSEIPDRNTEAFFGQGTRLTVV.

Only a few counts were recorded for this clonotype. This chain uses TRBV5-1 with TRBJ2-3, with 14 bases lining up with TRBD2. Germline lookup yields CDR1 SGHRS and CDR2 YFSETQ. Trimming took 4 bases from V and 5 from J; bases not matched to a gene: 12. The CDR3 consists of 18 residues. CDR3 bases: TGCGCCAGCAGCCCCCGGACTAGCGGGAGGTGGGCCCAAGATACGCAGTATTTT. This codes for CASSPRTSGRWAQDTQYF.

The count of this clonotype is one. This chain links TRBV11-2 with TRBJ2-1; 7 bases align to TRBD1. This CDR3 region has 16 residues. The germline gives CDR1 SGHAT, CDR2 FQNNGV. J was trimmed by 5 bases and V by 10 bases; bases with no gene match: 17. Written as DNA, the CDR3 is TGTGCCATCCCCCGACATGGGACAGAAAAGGACAATGAGCAGTTCTTC. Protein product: CAIPRHGTEKDNEQFF.

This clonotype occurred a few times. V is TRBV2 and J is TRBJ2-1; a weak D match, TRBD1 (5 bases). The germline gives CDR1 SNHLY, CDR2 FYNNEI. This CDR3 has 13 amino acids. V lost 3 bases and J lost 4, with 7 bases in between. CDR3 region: CASSDQGYNEQFF. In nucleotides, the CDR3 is TGTGCCAGCAGTGACCAGGGTTACAATGAGCAGTTCTTC.

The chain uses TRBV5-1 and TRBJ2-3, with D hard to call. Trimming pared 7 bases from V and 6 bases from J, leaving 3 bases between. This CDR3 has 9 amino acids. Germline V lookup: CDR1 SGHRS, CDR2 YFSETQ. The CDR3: CASPDTQYF. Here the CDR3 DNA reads TGCGCCAGCCCGGATACGCAGTATTTT.

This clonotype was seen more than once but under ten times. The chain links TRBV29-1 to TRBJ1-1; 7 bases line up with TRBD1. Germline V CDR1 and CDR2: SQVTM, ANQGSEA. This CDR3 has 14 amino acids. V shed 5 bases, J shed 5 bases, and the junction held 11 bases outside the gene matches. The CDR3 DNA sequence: TGCAGCGTTAAGTCCGGCTTGACAGGGACTGAAGCTTTCTTT. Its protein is CSVKSGLTGTEAFF.

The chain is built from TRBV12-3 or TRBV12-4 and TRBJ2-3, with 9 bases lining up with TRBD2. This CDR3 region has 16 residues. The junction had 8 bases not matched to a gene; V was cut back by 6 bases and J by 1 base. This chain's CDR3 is CASSPGASGGTDTQYF. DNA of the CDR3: TGTGCCAGCAGCCCGGGGGCTAGCGGGGGCACAGATACGCAGTATTTT.

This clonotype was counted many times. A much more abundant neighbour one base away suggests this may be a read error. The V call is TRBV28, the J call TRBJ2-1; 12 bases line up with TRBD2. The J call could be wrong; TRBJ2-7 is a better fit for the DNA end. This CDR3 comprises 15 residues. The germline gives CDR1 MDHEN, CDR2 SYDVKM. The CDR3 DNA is TGTGCCAGCCTACTAGCGGGAGGAAACTACAATGAGCAGTACTTC. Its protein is CASLLAGGNYNEQYF.

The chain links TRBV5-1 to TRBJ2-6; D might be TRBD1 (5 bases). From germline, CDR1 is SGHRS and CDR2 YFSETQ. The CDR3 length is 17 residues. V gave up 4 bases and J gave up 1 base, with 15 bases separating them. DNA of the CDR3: TGCGCCAGCAGCCGCTGGGCAGGGCAATCTGGGGCCAACGTCCTGACTTTC. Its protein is CASSRWAGQSGANVLTF.

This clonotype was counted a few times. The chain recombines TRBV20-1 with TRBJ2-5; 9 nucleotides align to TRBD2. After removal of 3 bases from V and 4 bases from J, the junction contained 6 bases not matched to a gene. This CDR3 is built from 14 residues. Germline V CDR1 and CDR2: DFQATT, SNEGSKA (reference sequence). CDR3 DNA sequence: TGCAGTGCTAGTTCTAGCGGGGTCGGAGAGACCCAGTACTTC. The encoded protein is CSASSSGVGETQYF.

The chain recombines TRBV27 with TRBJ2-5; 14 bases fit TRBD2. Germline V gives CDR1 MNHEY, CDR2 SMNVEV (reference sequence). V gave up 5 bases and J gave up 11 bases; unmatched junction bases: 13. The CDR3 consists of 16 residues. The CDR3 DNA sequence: TGTGCCAGCAGTCCCCGACTAGCGGGAGGGCCAAATGAGCAGTACTTC. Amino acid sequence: CASSPRLAGGPNEQYF.

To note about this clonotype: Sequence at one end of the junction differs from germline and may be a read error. The CDR3 coding sequence is TGTGCCAGCAGTTTGGGCGAGCGCCTAACAGATGCGCAGTATTTT. Translation: CASSLGERLTDAQYF. The chain joins TRBV12-3 or TRBV12-4 to TRBJ2-3; D is undetermined. The CDR3 sequence is 15 residues long.

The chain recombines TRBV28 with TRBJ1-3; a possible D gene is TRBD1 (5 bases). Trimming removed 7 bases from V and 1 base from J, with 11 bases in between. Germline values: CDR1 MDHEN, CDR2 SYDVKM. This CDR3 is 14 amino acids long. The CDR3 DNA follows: TGTGCCAGCATCCTTGGGGGGTCTGGAAACACCATATATTTT. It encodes CASILGGSGNTIYF.